Sequencing of this T cell receptor (beta chain) was carried out in a study of T-cell reconstitution after alpha-beta-depleted transplantation in children. This sample's TCRbeta library carried unique molecular identifier barcodes. MiXCR, run by TCRdb on the PCR reads, gives a single entry per CDR3 protein. Here the sample spans roughly 100,000 distinct CDR3 sequences, 8% to 9% being singletons. The CDR3 is made up of 15 amino acids. Trimming pared 5 bases from V and 4 bases from J, leaving 12 bases between. This clonotype was detected ten times or more. The sample consisted of PBMCs from the stem cell graft donor, taken from the stem cell graft. The receptor was isolated from a human donor who donated a stem cell graft to a child with congenital amegakaryocytic thrombocytopenia. The chain links TRBV12-3 or TRBV12-4 to TRBJ1-6, with a weak D call TRBD1 (5 bases). CDR3 nucleotides: TGTGCCAGCAGTAAACGGACAACTTATAATTCACCCCTCCACTTT. This translates into CASSKRTTYNSPLHF.